Included here is one TCR beta chain sequence, with context. The target of this receptor is not known. Base qualities are not provided; no much larger clone lies one nucleotide away. Instrument on record: Illumina HiSeq 1500. The public reads were run again by TCRdb, first through fastp at Q25 and then through MiXCR, and only productive beta chains were kept. Here each entry gathers all rows of one CDR3 protein and keeps the most common genes and DNA. A total of over 300,000 distinct CDR3 sequences appear in this sample, roughly a sixth of them only once. The ten largest clones take up 12% of the sample. This entry is derived from a study of T cell repertoires in cytomegalovirus infection (dated by TCRdb to the late 2010s). About the study as a whole: Donor HLA type was relevant to the analysis, because carriage of CMV infection together with the matching HLA type was indicated by public TCR beta signatures.

The germline V gene gives CDR1 as MGHRA and CDR2 as YSYEKL. From the cysteine through the phenylalanine, the CDR3 covers 15 amino acids. This entry keeps only the CDR3 DNA: 45 bases, framed from base 1. The V end loses 0 bases and the J end loses 1 base, and a stretch of 10 bases separates them. Study-wide conclusions, independent of this receptor: In the ex vivo response, HLA-C-restricted CMV-specific TCR beta clonotypes were dominant, and in two of eight donors the single most frequent clonotype came from this HLA-C-restricted group. In both this cohort and an independent approximately 350-donor cohort, the cumulative frequency of public TCR beta family members distinguished carriers of CMV infection plus the relevant HLA type.

The sample consisted of PBMCs. The sequence links TRBV4-1 to TRBJ2-7; no D gene call is confident. This receptor was obtained from a human donor in good health (CMV status not recorded). Some clones in this sample may be carry-over from other donors' samples. The CDR3 reads CASSQDASWSYEQYF. Here is the DNA: TGCGCCAGCAGCCAAGATGCTAGTTGGTCCTACGAGCAGTACTTC.